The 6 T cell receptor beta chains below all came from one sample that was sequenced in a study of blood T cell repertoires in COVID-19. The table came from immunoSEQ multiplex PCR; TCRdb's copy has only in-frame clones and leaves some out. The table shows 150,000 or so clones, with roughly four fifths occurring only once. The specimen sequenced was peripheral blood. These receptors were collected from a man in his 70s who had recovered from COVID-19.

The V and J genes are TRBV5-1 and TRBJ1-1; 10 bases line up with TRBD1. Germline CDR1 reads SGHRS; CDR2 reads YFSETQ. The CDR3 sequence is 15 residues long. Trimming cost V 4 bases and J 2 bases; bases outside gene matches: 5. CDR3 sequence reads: CASSPGTGENTEAFF. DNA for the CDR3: TGCGCCAGCAGCCCCGGGACAGGGGAAAACACTGAAGCTTTCTTT.

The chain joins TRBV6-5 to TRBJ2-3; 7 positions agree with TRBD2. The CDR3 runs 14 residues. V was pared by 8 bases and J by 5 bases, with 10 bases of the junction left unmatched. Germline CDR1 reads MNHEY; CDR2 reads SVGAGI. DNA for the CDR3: TGTGCCAGCGCTAGGGGCGGGGGATTAGATACGCAGTATTTT. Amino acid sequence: CASARGGGLDTQYF.

The CDR3, as DNA: TGCGCCAGCAGCCAAGATCGGCGGGGAGGTGTCCCAGATACGCAGTATTTT. Its protein product is CASSQDRRGGVPDTQYF. The chain links TRBV4-3 to TRBJ2-3, with TRBD2 as a possible D gene (6 bases). Germline values: CDR1 LGHNA, CDR2 YSLEER. The germline V and J ends were trimmed by 0 bases and 4 bases, with 17 bases remaining between them. The CDR3 sequence is 17 residues long.

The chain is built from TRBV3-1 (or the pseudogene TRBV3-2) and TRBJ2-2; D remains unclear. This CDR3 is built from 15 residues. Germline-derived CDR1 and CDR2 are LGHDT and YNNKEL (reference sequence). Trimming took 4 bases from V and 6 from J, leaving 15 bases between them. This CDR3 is CASSRGAYEAGELFF. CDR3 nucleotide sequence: TGTGCCAGCAGCCGAGGAGCATACGAAGCCGGGGAGCTGTTTTTT.

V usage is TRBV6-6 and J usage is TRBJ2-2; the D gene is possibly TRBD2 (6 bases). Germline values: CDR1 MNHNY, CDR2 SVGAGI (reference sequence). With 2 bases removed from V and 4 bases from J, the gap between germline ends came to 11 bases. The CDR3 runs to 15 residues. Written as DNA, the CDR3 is TGTGCCAGCAGTTACGGGCGGGACCCCACCGGGGAGCTGTTTTTT. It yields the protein CASSYGRDPTGELFF.

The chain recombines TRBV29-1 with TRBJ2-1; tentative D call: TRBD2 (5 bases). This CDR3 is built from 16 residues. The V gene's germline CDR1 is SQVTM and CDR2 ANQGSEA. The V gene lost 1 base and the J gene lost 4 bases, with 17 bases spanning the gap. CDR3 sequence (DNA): TGCAGCGTTGAAGGAGGGCACAAGAACGGGTACAATGAGCAGTTCTTC. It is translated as CSVEGGHKNGYNEQFF.